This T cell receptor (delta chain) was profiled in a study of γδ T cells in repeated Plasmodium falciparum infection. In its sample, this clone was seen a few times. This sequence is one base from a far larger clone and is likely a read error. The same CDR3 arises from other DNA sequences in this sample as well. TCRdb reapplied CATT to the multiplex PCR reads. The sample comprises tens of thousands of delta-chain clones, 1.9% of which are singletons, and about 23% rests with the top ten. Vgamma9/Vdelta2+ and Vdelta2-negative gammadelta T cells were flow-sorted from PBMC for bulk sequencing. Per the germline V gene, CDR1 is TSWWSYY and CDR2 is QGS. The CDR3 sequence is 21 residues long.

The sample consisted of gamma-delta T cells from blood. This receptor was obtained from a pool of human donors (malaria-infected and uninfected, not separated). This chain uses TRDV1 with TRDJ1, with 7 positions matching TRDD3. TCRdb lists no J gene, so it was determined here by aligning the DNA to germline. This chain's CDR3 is CALGELLLVDTRLPYTDKLIF. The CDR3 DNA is TGTGCTCTGGGGGAACTGCTACTGGTGGATACGCGACTGCCTTACACCGATAAACTCATCTTT.